Listed here are 23 T cell receptor beta chains from one sample, sequenced in a study of cytomegalovirus exposure and HLA in healthy donors. PCR involved 60 Vbeta and 13 Jbeta primers. Using immunoSEQ multiplex PCR, the repertoire was profiled, and TCRdb retains in-frame clones only, with some absent. Of approximately 100,000 clones in the sample, more than 80% were seen once. The sample comprised PBMCs. The receptors were gathered from a man aged 25 to 45 in good health and CMV-seronegative.

The chain is built from TRBV1 and TRBJ1-2. TRBV1 is reported as a pseudogene. This CDR3 contains 19 residues. CDR3 sequence (DNA): TGCACCAGCAGCCAAGGTGCGTTGGCAGACCCCGCGGAATGGAATCGCTACACCTTC. It codes for CTSSQGALADPAEWNRYTF.

The chain has TRBV28 and TRBJ2-7; possible D gene TRBD2, 6 bases. The CDR3 is 13 residues long. CDR1 is MDHEN and CDR2 is SYDVKM in the germline V gene. Trimming left V 2 bases short and J 4 bases short, with 9 bases between. CDR3 nucleotides: TGTGCCAGCAGTTTAGGAGGGTCGTACGAGCAGTACTTC. This encodes CASSLGGSYEQYF.

The V gene is TRBV4-2, the J gene TRBJ2-7; maybe TRBD1 (5 bases). Trimming took off 6 bases at V and 2 bases at J, with 8 bases between the two ends. Germline-derived CDR1 and CDR2 are LGHNA and YNFKEQ. This CDR3 contains 12 residues. The CDR3 loop is CASRQGTYEQYF. The CDR3, as DNA: TGTGCCAGCAGGCAGGGAACCTACGAGCAGTACTTC.

The V and J genes are TRBV5-1 and TRBJ1-2; 8 bases agree with TRBD1. The CDR3 extends over 14 amino acids. V lost 6 bases, J lost 3 bases, and 7 bases stayed unmatched. CDR1 SGHRS and CDR2 YFSETQ come from the germline V gene. CDR3 sequence reads: CASTIGQGYYGYTF. Here the CDR3 DNA reads TGCGCCAGCACCATTGGACAGGGTTACTATGGCTACACCTTC.

V usage is TRBV10-1 and J usage is TRBJ1-4; 9 positions match TRBD1. J lost 7 bases, V lost 7 bases, and 10 bases had no gene match. This CDR3 spans 15 amino acids. Germline values: CDR1 WNHNN, CDR2 SYGVQD (reference sequence). This chain's CDR3 is CASTRGGQGGEKLFF. The CDR3 coding sequence is TGCGCCAGCACCAGGGGGGGACAGGGTGGTGAAAAACTGTTTTTT.

V is TRBV15 and J is TRBJ1-1; D is unclear. V shed 0 bases and J shed 6 bases, with 11 bases lying between them. The CDR3 has 14 residues. Germline loops: CDR1 LNHNV, CDR2 YYDKDF (reference sequence). The CDR3, as DNA: TGTGCCACCAGCAGAGATCTGGAGAAGGCTGAAGCTTTCTTT. It yields the protein CATSRDLEKAEAFF.

J is TRBJ2-7 and V is TRBV10-3; D gene ambiguous. There are 14 residues in the CDR3. Trimming left V 11 bases short and J 0 bases short, with 17 bases between. Germline CDR1 is ENHRY and CDR2 is SYGVKD. DNA of the CDR3: TGTGCCGTCACTCCTGACAACTTCTCCTACGAGCAGTACTTC. It codes for CAVTPDNFSYEQYF.

Written as DNA, the CDR3 is TGTGCCATCAGTGAAGGGGTGGCCTACGAGCAGTACTTC. Translating it yields CAISEGVAYEQYF. V usage is TRBV10-3 and J usage is TRBJ2-7; D perhaps matches TRBD1 (5 bases). Germline CDR1 reads ENHRY; CDR2 reads SYGVKD. The ends were cut back, 3 bases at V and 2 bases at J, with 8 bases in the middle. The CDR3 is 13 residues long.

This rearrangement joins TRBV30 to TRBJ2-3; TRBD2 matches at 12 bases. The trim removed 1 base at V and 6 bases at J, leaving 5 bases unmatched. The CDR3 has 15 residues. Germline values: CDR1 GTSNPN, CDR2 SVGIG (reference sequence). The CDR3 nucleotides are TGTGCCTGGAGTGCCCTAGCGGGGGGGCTGGATACGCAGTATTTT. This encodes CAWSALAGGLDTQYF.

The J gene is TRBJ2-7, the V gene TRBV7-2; 10 nucleotides match TRBD2. Germline CDR1 SGHTA, CDR2 FQGNSA. The length of the CDR3 is 17 residues. The junction had 14 bases not matched to a gene; V was cut back by 5 bases and J by 4 bases. CDR3 region: CASSTRVTSGKLYEQYF. The DNA for the CDR3 is TGTGCCAGCAGCACTAGAGTCACTAGCGGGAAACTTTACGAGCAGTACTTC.

The V and J genes are TRBV28 and TRBJ1-5; D unclear. The CDR3 sequence is 16 residues long. The V gene lost 2 bases and the J gene lost 2 bases, with 13 bases spanning the gap. The germline CDR1 and CDR2 sequences are MDHEN and SYDVKM. This CDR3 reads CASSLARLLRNQPQHF. CDR3 DNA: TGTGCCAGCAGTTTAGCCCGACTTTTGCGCAATCAGCCCCAGCATTTT.

The chain employs TRBV9 and TRBJ1-2, with 10 nucleotides matching TRBD1. This CDR3 comprises 19 residues. CDR1 is SGDLS and CDR2 is YYNGEE in the germline V gene. V trimming: 0 bases; J trimming: 8 bases; junction bases outside the gene matches: 19. The CDR3 reads CASSVGNHPGTGAKRGYTF. The CDR3 bases are TGTGCCAGCAGCGTAGGCAACCACCCCGGGACAGGGGCGAAGAGAGGCTACACCTTC.

V and J are TRBV7-2 and TRBJ2-7; 11 positions match TRBD2. The J segment lost 4 bases and the V segment lost 2 bases, leaving 16 bases of the junction unmatched. Germline V lookup: CDR1 SGHTA, CDR2 FQGNSA. This CDR3 is built from 19 residues. The CDR3 is CASSLSVLAGGPLGYEQYF. As DNA, the CDR3 is TGTGCCAGCAGCTTAAGCGTCCTAGCGGGGGGTCCCCTTGGTTACGAGCAGTACTTC. The whole variable domain, remainder taken from reference TRBV7-2 and TRBJ2-7, is GAGVSQSPSNKVTEKGKDVELRCDPISGHTALYWYRQSLGQGLEFLIYFQGNSAPDKSGLPSDRFSAERTGGSVSTLTIQRTQQEDSAVYLCASSLSVLAGGPLGYEQYFGPGTRLTVT.

In the case of this clone: Other nucleotide sequences from this sample produce the same CDR3. The rearrangement uses TRBV5-4 and TRBJ2-1; 7 bases map to TRBD2. The CDR3 consists of 15 residues. Germline-derived CDR1 and CDR2 are SGHNT and YYREEE (reference sequence). V dropped 0 bases and J dropped 0; count of bases not matched to a gene: 0. The CDR3 reads CASSLGGSSYNEQFF. CDR3 coding DNA: TGTGCCAGCAGCTTGGGCGGGAGCTCCTACAATGAGCAGTTCTTC.

This clone has a single count. The CDR3 sequence: CASSRPYSGAAAQYF. CDR3 nucleotides: TGTGCCAGCAGCCGACCCTATAGCGGGGCGGCGGCCCAGTACTTC. The chain employs TRBV7-2 and TRBJ2-5, with 8 nucleotides matching TRBD2. The ends lost 5 bases at V and 9 bases at J; junction bases unmatched: 14. Germline loops: CDR1 SGHTA, CDR2 FQGNSA. This CDR3 region has 15 residues.

The chain joins TRBV13 to TRBJ1-1; maybe TRBD1 (6 bases). This CDR3 spans 14 amino acids. Trimming shortened V by 6 bases and J by 6 bases, and 17 bases separated the two germline ends. Germline lookup yields CDR1 PRHDT and CDR2 FYEKMQ (reference sequence). CDR3 sequence (DNA): TGTGCCAGCAGAATACAGGGAAGAAACGCTGAAGCTTTCTTT. Translating gives CASRIQGRNAEAFF.

The chain recombines TRBV7-2 with TRBJ2-7; D gene uncertain. Germline CDR1 reads SGHTA; CDR2 reads FQGNSA. The CDR3 has 12 residues. V was pared by 3 bases and J by 6 bases, with 9 bases between. The chain's CDR3 is CASSLNTGEQYF. CDR3 nucleotide sequence: TGTGCCAGCAGCTTGAACACGGGCGAGCAGTACTTC. The full variable domain, completed using reference TRBV7-2 and TRBJ2-7, is GAGVSQSPSNKVTEKGKDVELRCDPISGHTALYWYRQSLGQGLEFLIYFQGNSAPDKSGLPSDRFSAERTGGSVSTLTIQRTQQEDSAVYLCASSLNTGEQYFGPGTRLTVT.

The chain links TRBV2 to TRBJ2-1, with TRBD2 identical over 10 bases. The length of the CDR3 is 19 residues. Germline CDR1 reads SNHLY; CDR2 reads FYNNEI. Trimming removed 5 bases from V and 8 bases from J; junction bases left unmatched: 21. The CDR3 bases are TGTGCCAGCAGTCATACCCGAATAGTAGCGGGAGGACCCCCTTATGAGCAGTTCTTC. Residues: CASSHTRIVAGGPPYEQFF.

The chain couples TRBV6-5 to TRBJ1-1; 8 bases fit TRBD1. The V and J ends lost 5 bases and 12 bases, in that order; junction bases with no gene match: 5. This CDR3 is 11 amino acids long. CDR1 and CDR2 from the germline V gene are MNHEY and SVGAGI. CDR3 loop: CASSRTGRTFF. The DNA of the CDR3 is TGTGCCAGCAGTCGGACAGGGAGAACTTTCTTT.

The CDR3 coding sequence is TGTGCCAGCAGTGACCCCCGACTAGCGGGGTCAGCCTACGAGCAGTACTTC. Its protein is CASSDPRLAGSAYEQYF. J is TRBJ2-5 and V is TRBV25-1; 11 bases align to TRBD2. The DNA end favors TRBJ2-7, so the J call may be wrong. Germline V gene data show CDR1 as MGHDK and CDR2 as SYGVNS. The CDR3 is 17 residues long.

This sequence joins TRBV6-5 and TRBJ2-7; 7 positions agree with TRBD1. Looked up from germline, CDR1 is MNHEY and CDR2 is SVGAGI. Losses at the gene ends were 5 bases for V and 5 bases for J; bases not matched to a gene: 9. There are 14 residues in the CDR3. This CDR3 reads CASSPRQGPDEQYF. DNA of the CDR3: TGTGCCAGCAGTCCACGACAGGGCCCCGACGAGCAGTACTTC.

The chain joins TRBV30 to TRBJ1-2; weak D call: TRBD1 (6 bases). The CDR3 is made up of 15 amino acids. Trimming took off 4 bases at V and 4 bases at J, with 19 bases between the two ends. CDR1 and CDR2 (germline): GTSNPN, SVGIG (reference sequence). The CDR3 DNA reads TGTGCCTGGAACCGAGGGGGGGCGGGGGGCTATGGCTACACCTTC. Residues: CAWNRGGAGGYGYTF.

The V and J genes are TRBV7-3 and TRBJ2-1; TRBD2 matches 10 bases. CDR1 is SGHTA and CDR2 is FQGTGA in the germline V gene. This CDR3 is 15 amino acids long. The V segment lost 5 bases and the J segment 9 bases; nucleotides outside the gene matches: 10. CDR3 sequence (DNA): TGTGCCAGCAGCCAGCGGGGGGGCAGGTTCGGTGAGCAGTTCTTC. This translates into CASSQRGGRFGEQFF. Complete variable domain (other parts from reference TRBV7-3 and TRBJ2-1): GAGVSQTPSNKVTEKGKYVELRCDPISGHTALYWYRQSLGQGPEFLIYFQGTGAADDSGLPNDRFFAVRPEGSVSTLKIQRTERGDSAVYLCASSQRGGRFGEQFFGPGTRLTVL.